Listed here is a single T cell receptor (beta chain). There is no known antigen for this receptor. Per-base quality was not reported, and no clone a single base away is much larger than it. The data are from a study of blood T cell repertoires in COVID-19 (dated by TCRdb to the early 2020s). For context, the study as a whole: Collaborator samples came from the United States, Italy and Spain and covered acute and convalescent phases of COVID-19. HLA class I and class II types, where available, came from metadata supplied by the sample provider rather than from assay-based typing. A freely available public database, intended as a resource for researchers studying the immune response to SARS-CoV-2, is where the repertoires were released. The material from the prospective study consisted of cDNA or gDNA derived from T cells, B-cell-depleted T cells, or PBMCs. The dataset comprised deeply sampled blood TCRbeta repertoires from subjects exposed to, actively infected with, or recovered from COVID-19. The samples were drawn from the first 160 participants of the ongoing ImmuneRACE study and from 1,200 or so subjects provided by 6 global collaborators. The sample metadata nearly always contained a de-identified subject ID, COVID-19 status, age in years and sex. What the study reported, not specific to this receptor: Clinical and demographic metadata were provided uncurated, with the amount varying by source and participant.

Whole blood was collected in K2EDTA tubes by collaborating institutions according to the institutions' own protocols. For TCRbeta analysis, collaborators shipped samples in one of three forms: frozen whole blood, isolated PBMCs, or DNA extracted from either of those sample types. The immunoSEQ Assay, a bias-controlled multiplex PCR, was used to amplify TCRbeta CDR3 regions from genomic DNA. The authors' analysis ran thus. Within the assay, amplification of reference gene primers was used to estimate how many nucleated cells each sample contained. To quantify the absolute abundance of each unique TCRbeta CDR3 rearrangement, sequence reads were collapsed and filtered. For each sample, productive Simpson clonality was calculated by taking the square root of Simpson's diversity index across productive rearrangements. Imported from immuneACCESS, the table was reduced by TCRdb to in-frame sequences with V and J called. These copies leave out some clones; in studies compared against another copy, an unresolved V gene accounts for under half, and the cause of the remainder is not known. The DNA was the basis for D and trimming; V, J and clone size are from that table. For this sample the table gives fewer than 200,000 clones, of which 75% to 85% were detected only once. The ten largest clones add up to about 1.5% of the sample.

Sequenced sample: peripheral blood. The clonotype originates from a human donor in a cohort sampled during active COVID-19.

The DNA is as follows: TGTGCCAGTAGTAGCCTTGGGACAGGGATCGGAAACACCATATATTTT. Its protein product is CASSSLGTGIGNTIYF. The rearranged chain carries TRBV19 and TRBJ1-3; the junction holds 9 bases that match TRBD1. The germline V gene encodes CDR1 LNHDA and CDR2 SQIVND (reference sequence). Measured from the cysteine to the phenylalanine, the CDR3 is 16 residues long. The sequence is cut down to CDR3 DNA, 48 bases in frame from base 1. V has 4 bases trimmed and J has 4 bases trimmed; junction bases matching no gene number 8.